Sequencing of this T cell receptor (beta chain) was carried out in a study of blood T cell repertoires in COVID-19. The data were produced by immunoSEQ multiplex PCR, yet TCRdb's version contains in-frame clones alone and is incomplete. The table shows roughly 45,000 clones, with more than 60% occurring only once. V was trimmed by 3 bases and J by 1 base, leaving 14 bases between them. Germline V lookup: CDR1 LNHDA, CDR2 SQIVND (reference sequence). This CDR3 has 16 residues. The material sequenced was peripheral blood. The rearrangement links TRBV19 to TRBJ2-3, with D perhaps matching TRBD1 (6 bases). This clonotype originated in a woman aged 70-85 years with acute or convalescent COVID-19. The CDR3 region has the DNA TGTGCCAGTAGTATCATCCGGACAGCTCGCACAGATACGCAGTATTTT. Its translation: CASSIIRTARTDTQYF.